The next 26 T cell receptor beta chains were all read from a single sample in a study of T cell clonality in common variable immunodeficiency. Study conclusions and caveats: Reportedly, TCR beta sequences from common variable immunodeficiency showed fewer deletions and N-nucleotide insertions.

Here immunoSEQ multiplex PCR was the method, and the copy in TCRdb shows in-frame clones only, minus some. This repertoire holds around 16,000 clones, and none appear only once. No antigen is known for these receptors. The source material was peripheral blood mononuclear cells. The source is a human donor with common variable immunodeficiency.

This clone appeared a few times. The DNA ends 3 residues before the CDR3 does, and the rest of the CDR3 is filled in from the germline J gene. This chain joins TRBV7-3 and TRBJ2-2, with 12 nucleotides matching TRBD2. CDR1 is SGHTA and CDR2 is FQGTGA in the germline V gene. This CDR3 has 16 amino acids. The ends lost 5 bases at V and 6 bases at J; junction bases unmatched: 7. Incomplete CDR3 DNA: TGTGCCAGCAGCACAAGGACTAGCGGGAAGGCCGGGGAG. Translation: CASSTRTSGKAGE. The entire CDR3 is CASSTRTSGKAGELFF.

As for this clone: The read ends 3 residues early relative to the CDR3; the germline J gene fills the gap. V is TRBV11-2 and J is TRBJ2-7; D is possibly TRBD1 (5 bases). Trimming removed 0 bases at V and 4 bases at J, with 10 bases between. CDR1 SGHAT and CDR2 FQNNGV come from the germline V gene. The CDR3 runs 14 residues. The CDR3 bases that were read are TGTGCCAGCAGCTTAGAAGGCAGGGTATACGAG. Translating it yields CASSLEGRVYE. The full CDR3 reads CASSLEGRVYEQYF.

The sequenced part of the CDR3 DNA is TGTGCCAGCTCACCACGGACAGAAGAA. Translated, it gives CASSPRTEE. The entire CDR3 sequence reads CASSPRTEEAFF. The chain recombines TRBV18 with TRBJ1-1; perhaps TRBD1 as D (6 bases). With the read ending 3 residues before the CDR3 end, the germline J gene is used to fill in that end. The CDR3 is 12 amino acids. Per the germline V gene, CDR1 is KGHSH and CDR2 is LQKENI.

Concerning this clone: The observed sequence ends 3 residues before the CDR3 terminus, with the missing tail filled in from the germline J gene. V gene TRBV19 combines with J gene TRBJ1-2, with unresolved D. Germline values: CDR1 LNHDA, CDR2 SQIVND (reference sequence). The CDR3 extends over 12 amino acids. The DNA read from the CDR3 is TGTGCCAGTAGTATCCAGAGGGTCGGC. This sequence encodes CASSIQRVG. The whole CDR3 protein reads CASSIQRVGYTF.

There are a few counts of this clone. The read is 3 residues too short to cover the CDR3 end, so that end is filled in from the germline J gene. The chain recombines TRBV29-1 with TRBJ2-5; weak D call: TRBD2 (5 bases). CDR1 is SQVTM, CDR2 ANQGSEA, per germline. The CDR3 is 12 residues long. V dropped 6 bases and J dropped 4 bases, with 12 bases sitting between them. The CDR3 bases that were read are TGCAGCGTGGCGGGCGGCGGAGAGACC. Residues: CSVAGGGET. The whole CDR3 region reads CSVAGGGETQYF.

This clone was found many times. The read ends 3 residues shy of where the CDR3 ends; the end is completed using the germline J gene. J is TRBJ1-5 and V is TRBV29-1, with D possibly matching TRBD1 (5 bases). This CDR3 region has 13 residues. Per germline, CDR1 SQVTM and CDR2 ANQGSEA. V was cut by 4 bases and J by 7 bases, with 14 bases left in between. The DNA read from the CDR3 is TGCAGCGTTGTCGAGGGGTTGGAGCAGCCC. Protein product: CSVVEGLEQP. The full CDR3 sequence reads CSVVEGLEQPQHF.

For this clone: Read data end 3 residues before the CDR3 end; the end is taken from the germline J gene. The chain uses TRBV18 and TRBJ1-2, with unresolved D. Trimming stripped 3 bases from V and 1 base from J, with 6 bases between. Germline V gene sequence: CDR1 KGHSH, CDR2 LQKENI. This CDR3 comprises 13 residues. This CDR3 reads CASSPTDNYGYTF. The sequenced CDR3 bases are TGTGCCAGCTCACCTACAGATAACTATGGC.

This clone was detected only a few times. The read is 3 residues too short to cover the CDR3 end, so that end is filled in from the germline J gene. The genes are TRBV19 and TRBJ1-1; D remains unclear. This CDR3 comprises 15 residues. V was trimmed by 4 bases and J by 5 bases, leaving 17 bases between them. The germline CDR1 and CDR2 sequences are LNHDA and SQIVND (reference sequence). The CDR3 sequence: CASSKGPPGWTEAFF. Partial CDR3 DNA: TGTGCCAGTAGTAAGGGCCCCCCGGGGTGGACTGAA.

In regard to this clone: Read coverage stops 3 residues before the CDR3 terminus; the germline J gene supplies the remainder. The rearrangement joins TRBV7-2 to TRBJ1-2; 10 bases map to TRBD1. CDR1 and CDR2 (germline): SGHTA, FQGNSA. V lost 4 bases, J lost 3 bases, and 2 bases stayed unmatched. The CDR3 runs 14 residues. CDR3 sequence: CASSSGTGDYGYTF. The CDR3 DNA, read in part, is TGTGCCAGCAGCTCCGGGACAGGGGACTATGGC. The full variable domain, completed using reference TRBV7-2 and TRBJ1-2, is GAGVSQSPSNKVTEKGKDVELRCDPISGHTALYWYRQSLGQGLEFLIYFQGNSAPDKSGLPSDRFSAERTGGSVSTLTIQRTQQEDSAVYLCASSSGTGDYGYTFGSGTRLTVV.

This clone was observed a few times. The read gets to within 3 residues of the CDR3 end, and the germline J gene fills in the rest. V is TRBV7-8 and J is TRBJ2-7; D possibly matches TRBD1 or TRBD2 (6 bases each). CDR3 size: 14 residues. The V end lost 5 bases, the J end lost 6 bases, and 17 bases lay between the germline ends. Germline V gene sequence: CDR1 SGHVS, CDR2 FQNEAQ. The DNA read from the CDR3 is TGTGCCAGCAGCGGAGGGGGTCGTTCGAGCGAG. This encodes CASSGGGRSSE. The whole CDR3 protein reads CASSGGGRSSEQYF.

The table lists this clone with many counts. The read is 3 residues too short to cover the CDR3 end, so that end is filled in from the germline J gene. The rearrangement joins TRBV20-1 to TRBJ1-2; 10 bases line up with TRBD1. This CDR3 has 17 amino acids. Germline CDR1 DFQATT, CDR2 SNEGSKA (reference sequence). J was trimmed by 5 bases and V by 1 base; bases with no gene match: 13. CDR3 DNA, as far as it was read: TGCAGTGCTAGAGCAAATCAGGGACAGGGGACCATTTATGGC. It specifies CSARANQGQGTIYG. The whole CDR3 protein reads CSARANQGQGTIYGYTF.

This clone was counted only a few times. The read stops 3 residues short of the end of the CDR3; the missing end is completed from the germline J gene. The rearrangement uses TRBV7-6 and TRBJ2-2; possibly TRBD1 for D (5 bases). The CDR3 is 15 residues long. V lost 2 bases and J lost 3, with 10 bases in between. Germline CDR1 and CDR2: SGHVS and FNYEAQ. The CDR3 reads CASSLMDTHTGELFF. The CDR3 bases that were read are TGTGCCAGCAGCTTAATGGACACCCACACCGGGGAG.

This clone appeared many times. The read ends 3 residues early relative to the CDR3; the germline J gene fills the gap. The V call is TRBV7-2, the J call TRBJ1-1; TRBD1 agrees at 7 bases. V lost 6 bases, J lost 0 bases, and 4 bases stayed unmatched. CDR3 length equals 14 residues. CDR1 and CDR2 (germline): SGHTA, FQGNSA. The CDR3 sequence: CASSSQGVNTEAFF. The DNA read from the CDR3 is TGTGCCAGCAGTTCTCAGGGGGTGAACACTGAA.

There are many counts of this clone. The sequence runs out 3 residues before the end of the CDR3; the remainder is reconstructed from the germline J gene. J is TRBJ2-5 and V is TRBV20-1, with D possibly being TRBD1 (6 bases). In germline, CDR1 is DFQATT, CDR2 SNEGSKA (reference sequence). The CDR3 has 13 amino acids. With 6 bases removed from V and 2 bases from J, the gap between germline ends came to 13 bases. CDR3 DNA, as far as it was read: TGCAGTGCGGACAGTAGCTTTCAAGAGACC. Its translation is CSADSSFQET. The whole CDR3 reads CSADSSFQETQYF.

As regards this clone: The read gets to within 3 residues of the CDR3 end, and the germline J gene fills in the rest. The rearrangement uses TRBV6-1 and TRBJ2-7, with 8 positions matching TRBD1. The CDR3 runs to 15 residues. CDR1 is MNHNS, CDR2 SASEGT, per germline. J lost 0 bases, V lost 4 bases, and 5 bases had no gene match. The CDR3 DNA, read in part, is TGTGCCAGCAGTGCAGGGACAGGACCCTCCTACGAG. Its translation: CASSAGTGPSYE. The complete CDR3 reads CASSAGTGPSYEQYF.

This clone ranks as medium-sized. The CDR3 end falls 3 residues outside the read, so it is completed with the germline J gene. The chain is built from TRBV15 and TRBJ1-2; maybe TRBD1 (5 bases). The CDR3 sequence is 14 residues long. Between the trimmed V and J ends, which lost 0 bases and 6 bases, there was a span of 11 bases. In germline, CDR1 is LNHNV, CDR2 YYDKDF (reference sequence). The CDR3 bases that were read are TGTGCCACCAGCAGAGATCAGGGCCTGGATGGC. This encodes CATSRDQGLDG. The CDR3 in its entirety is CATSRDQGLDGYTF. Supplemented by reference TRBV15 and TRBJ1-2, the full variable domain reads DAMVIQNPRYQVTQFGKPVTLSCSQTLNHNVMYWYQQKSSQAPKLLFHYYDKDFNNEADTPDNFQSRRPNTSFCFLDIRSPGLGDTAMYLCATSRDQGLDGYTFGSGTRLTVV.

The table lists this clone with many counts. CDR3 DNA (partial): TGTGCCAGCAGTGGGACTAGCGGGGGCCAAGAGACC. Amino acid sequence: CASSGTSGGQET. The full CDR3 reads CASSGTSGGQETQYF. The V gene is TRBV2, the J gene TRBJ2-5; 13 bases map to TRBD2. The sequenced fragment ends 3 residues before the CDR3 boundary, so the rest is inferred from the germline J gene. CDR1 is SNHLY, CDR2 FYNNEI, per germline. The CDR3 is made up of 15 amino acids. J lost 1 base, V lost 4 bases, and 0 bases had no gene match.

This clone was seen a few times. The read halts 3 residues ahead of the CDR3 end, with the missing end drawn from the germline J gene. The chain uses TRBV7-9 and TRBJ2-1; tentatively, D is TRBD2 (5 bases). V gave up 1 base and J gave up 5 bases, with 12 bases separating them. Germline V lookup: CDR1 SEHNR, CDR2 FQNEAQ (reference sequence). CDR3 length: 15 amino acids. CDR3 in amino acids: CASSLVPRRDNEQFF. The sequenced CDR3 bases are TGTGCCAGCAGCTTAGTCCCGAGGCGGGACAATGAG.

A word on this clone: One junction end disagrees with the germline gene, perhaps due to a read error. CDR3 DNA, as far as it was read: TGTTCCAGCAGCACCCTATACTACGAG. It translates to CSSSTLYYE. The full CDR3 reads CSSSTLYYEQYF. The rearrangement links TRBV7-9 to TRBJ2-7; D unresolved. The read ends 3 residues early relative to the CDR3; the germline J gene fills the gap. There are 12 residues in the CDR3. The germline CDR1 and CDR2 sequences are SEHNR and FQNEAQ (reference sequence).

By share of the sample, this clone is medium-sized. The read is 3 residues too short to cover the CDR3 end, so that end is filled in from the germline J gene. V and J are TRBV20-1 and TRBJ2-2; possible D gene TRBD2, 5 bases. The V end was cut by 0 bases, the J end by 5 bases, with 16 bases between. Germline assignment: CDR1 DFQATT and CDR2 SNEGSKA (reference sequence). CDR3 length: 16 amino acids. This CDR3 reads CSARDWGLAKTGELFF. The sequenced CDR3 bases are TGCAGTGCTAGAGATTGGGGTCTAGCAAAGACCGGGGAG.

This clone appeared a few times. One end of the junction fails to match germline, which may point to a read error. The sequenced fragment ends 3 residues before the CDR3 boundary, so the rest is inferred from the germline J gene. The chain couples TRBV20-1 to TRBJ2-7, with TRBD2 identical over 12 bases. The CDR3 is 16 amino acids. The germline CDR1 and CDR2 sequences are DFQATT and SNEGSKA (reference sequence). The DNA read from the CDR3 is TGCAATGCTAGAACTCTAGCGGGGGGGTTCTCCTACGAG. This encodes CNARTLAGGFSYE. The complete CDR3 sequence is CNARTLAGGFSYEQYF.

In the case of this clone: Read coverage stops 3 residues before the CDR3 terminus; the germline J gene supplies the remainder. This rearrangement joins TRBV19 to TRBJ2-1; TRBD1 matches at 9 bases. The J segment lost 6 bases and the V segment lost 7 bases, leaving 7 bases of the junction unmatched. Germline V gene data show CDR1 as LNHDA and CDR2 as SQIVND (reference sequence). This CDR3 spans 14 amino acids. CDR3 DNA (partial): TGTGCCAGTAAACCGGGACAGGGTTCCAATGAG. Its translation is CASKPGQGSNE. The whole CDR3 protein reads CASKPGQGSNEQFF.

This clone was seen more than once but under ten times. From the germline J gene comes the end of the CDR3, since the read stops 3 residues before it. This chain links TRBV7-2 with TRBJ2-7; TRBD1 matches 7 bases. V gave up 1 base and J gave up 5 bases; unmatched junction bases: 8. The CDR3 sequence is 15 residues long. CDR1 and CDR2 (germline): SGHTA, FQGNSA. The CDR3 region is CASSLVGTVINEQYF. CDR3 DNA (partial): TGTGCCAGCAGCTTAGTAGGGACAGTGATCAACGAG.

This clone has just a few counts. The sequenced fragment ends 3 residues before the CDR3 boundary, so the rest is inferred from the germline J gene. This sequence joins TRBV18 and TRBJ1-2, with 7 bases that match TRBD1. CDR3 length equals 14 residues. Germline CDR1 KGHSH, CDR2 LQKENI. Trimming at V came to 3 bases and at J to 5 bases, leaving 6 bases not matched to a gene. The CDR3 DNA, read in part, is TGTGCCAGCTCACCGCCGGGACAGAGATATGGC. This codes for CASSPPGQRYG. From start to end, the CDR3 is CASSPPGQRYGYTF.

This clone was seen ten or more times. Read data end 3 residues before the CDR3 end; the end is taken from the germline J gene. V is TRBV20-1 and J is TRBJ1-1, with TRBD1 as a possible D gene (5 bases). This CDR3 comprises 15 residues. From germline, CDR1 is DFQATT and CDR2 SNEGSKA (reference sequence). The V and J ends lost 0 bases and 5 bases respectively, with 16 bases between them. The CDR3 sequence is CSARDRREGRTEAFF. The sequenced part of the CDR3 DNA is TGCAGTGCTAGAGATAGAAGAGAGGGGAGGACTGAA.

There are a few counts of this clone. CDR3 DNA (partial): TGTGCCAGCTCACTTCAAGTAACTTCCTACGAG. It yields the protein CASSLQVTSYE. Given in full, the CDR3 is CASSLQVTSYEQYF. The rearrangement uses TRBV18 and TRBJ2-7, with D unresolved. The observed sequence ends 3 residues before the CDR3 terminus, with the missing tail filled in from the germline J gene. The germline V and J ends were trimmed by 4 bases and 1 base, with 11 bases remaining between them. This CDR3 has 14 amino acids. Looked up from germline, CDR1 is KGHSH and CDR2 is LQKENI. Filled out from reference TRBV18 and TRBJ2-7, the complete variable domain reads NAGVMQNPRHLVRRRGQEARLRCSPMKGHSHVYWYRQLPEEGLKFMVYLQKENIIDESGMPKERFSAEFPKEGPSILRIQQVVRGDSAAYFCASSLQVTSYEQYFGPGTRLTVT.